These 7 T cell receptor beta chains came from one sample sequenced in a study of blood T cell repertoires in COVID-19. Generated by immunoSEQ multiplex PCR, the TCRdb table keeps only in-frame clones and is missing some. The data contain about 30,000 clones, approximately 88% of them singletons. Sequencing used peripheral blood. The origin of the receptors is a man aged 55 to 70 with active COVID-19.

CDR3 protein: CASSSLRDSQETQYF. Written as DNA, the CDR3 is TGTGCCAGCAGTTCCCTCCGGGACAGTCAAGAGACCCAGTACTTC. The gene calls are TRBV28 and TRBJ2-5; TRBD1 matches 7 bases. Germline CDR1 is MDHEN and CDR2 is SYDVKM. The CDR3 is made up of 15 amino acids. The V gene end was trimmed by 4 bases and the J gene end by 2 bases; junction bases not matched to a gene: 7.

The rearrangement uses TRBV7-2 and TRBJ2-3; 9 positions match TRBD2. This CDR3 spans 15 amino acids. The germline V gene has CDR1 SGHTA and CDR2 FQGNSA. The V gene end was trimmed by 6 bases and the J gene end by 10 bases; junction bases not matched to a gene: 14. CDR3 region: CASRISGSHLVAQYF. CDR3 DNA sequence: TGTGCCAGCAGGATTAGCGGGAGTCACCTCGTGGCGCAGTATTTT.

This chain links TRBV29-1 with TRBJ1-1; D gene uncertain. Germline CDR1 reads SQVTM; CDR2 reads ANQGSEA. The CDR3 totals 12 residues. The germline V and J ends were trimmed by 4 bases and 2 bases, with 8 bases remaining between them. Written as DNA, the CDR3 is TGCAGCGTTGCTAACAGTAACACTGAAGCTTTCTTT. Translated: CSVANSNTEAFF. Together with reference TRBV29-1 and TRBJ1-1, the CDR3 gives the full variable domain: SAVISQKPSRDICQRGTSLTIQCQVDSQVTMMFWYRQQPGQSLTLIATANQGSEATYESGFVIDKFPISRPNLTFSTLTVSNMSPEDSSIYLCSVANSNTEAFFGQGTRLTVV.

The chain joins TRBV28 to TRBJ2-3; 7 nucleotides match TRBD2. The junction had 11 bases not matched to a gene; V was cut back by 6 bases and J by 2 bases. Germline V gene sequence: CDR1 MDHEN, CDR2 SYDVKM. The CDR3 length is 16 residues. The CDR3 loop reads CASSSAGSGNTDTQYF. CDR3 nucleotide sequence: TGTGCCAGCAGCTCAGCGGGGAGCGGTAACACAGATACGCAGTATTTT.

For the CDR3, the DNA is TGTGCCAGCAGCGTGGGACTGGCGAACACCGGGGAGCTGTTTTTT. It translates to CASSVGLANTGELFF. The J gene is TRBJ2-2, the V gene TRBV9; D may be TRBD2 (6 bases). Germline values: CDR1 SGDLS, CDR2 YYNGEE. The CDR3 totals 15 residues. V was clipped by 2 bases and J by 0 bases, with 8 bases between them.

This clone was seen more than once but under ten times. V usage is TRBV5-1 and J usage is TRBJ2-2, with D hard to call. Trimming removed 4 bases from V and 1 base from J, with 11 bases in between. This CDR3 region has 15 residues. Germline V gene lookup returns CDR1 SGHRS and CDR2 YFSETQ. The CDR3 DNA is TGCGCCAGCAGCATAAGCGAGATGAACACCGGGGAGCTGTTTTTT. It encodes CASSISEMNTGELFF.

CDR3 in amino acids: CASNGLAGYNEQFF. CDR3 coding DNA: TGTGCCAGTAACGGACTAGCGGGATACAATGAGCAGTTCTTC. The chain uses TRBV19 and TRBJ2-1, with TRBD2 matching 12 bases. Per the germline V gene, CDR1 is LNHDA and CDR2 is SQIVND (reference sequence). CDR3 length: 14 amino acids. V was clipped by 7 bases and J by 4 bases; unmatched bases: 2.